This T cell receptor beta chain was captured by sequencing in a study of CD8+ T cells in alopecia areata. Treatment defined: oral pan-JAK inhibitor, 5-10 mg twice daily. From germline, CDR1 is SGHNT and CDR2 YYREEE (reference sequence). The CDR3 covers 11 residues. V was trimmed by 3 bases and J by 8 bases, leaving 8 bases between them. The study, taken as a whole, reports: Within the top 100, expanded CD8+ clones significantly decreased with tofacitinib, as did scalp clonality.

After isolation, RNA underwent reverse transcription to generate cDNA as the sequencing template. The protocol was immunoSEQ multiplex PCR, while the TCRdb copy is restricted to in-frame clones and leaves out a portion. The sample contains roughly 100,000 clones, under 70% of which appear only once. Turning to this clone: Its antigen is not identified.

The rearrangement joins TRBV5-4 to TRBJ1-2; D ambiguous. The source is a human donor with alopecia areata. The sequencing here drew on CD8+ T cells sorted from blood, taken at week 4, from a patient treated with tofacitinib. The CDR3 bases are TGTGCCAGCAGCTGGGAGGCGGGCTACACCTTC. Amino acid sequence: CASSWEAGYTF.